What follows are 21 T cell receptor beta chains derived from one specimen sequenced in a study of cytomegalovirus exposure and HLA in healthy donors. PCR employed 60 Vbeta and 13 Jbeta primers. Measured with immunoSEQ multiplex PCR; TCRdb has only the in-frame clones, and not every one. Of 100,000 to 150,000 clones listed, 81% are singletons. The material sequenced was PBMCs. These receptors were obtained from a young man in good health and CMV-seropositive.

This sequence joins TRBV15 and TRBJ2-3, with 10 bases identical to TRBD2. Germline CDR1 and CDR2: LNHNV and YYDKDF (reference sequence). Unmatched junction bases numbered 3, after V lost 2 bases and J lost 4 bases. CDR3 length: 15 residues. CDR3 DNA: TGTGCCACCAGCAGACTAGCGGGAGCAGCAGATACGCAGTATTTT. It encodes CATSRLAGAADTQYF.

The chain is built from TRBV7-9 and TRBJ2-1; 7 bases map to TRBD2. There are 17 residues in the CDR3. V shed 6 bases and J 5 bases; nucleotides not matched to a gene: 16. Germline lookup yields CDR1 SEHNR and CDR2 FQNEAQ (reference sequence). The CDR3 sequence is CASSDGGGSLLNNEQFF. DNA of the CDR3: TGTGCCAGCAGTGATGGGGGGGGATCACTACTTAACAATGAGCAGTTCTTC.

This clone is a singleton in its sample. The chain links TRBV10-3 to TRBJ2-6; TRBD2 matches at 8 bases. This CDR3 has 18 residues. The germline V gene has CDR1 ENHRY and CDR2 SYGVKD. With V trimmed by 3 bases and J by 0 bases, 7 bases remained unmatched. CDR3 sequence: CAISDREGPPSGANVLTF. The CDR3, as DNA: TGTGCCATCAGTGACCGGGAGGGGCCCCCCTCTGGGGCCAACGTCCTGACTTTC.

The V call is TRBV6-1, the J call TRBJ1-2; D is perhaps TRBD1 (5 bases). The CDR3 runs 14 residues. The germline V gene has CDR1 MNHNS and CDR2 SASEGT. V lost 2 bases to trimming and J lost 2 bases, with 9 bases between them. CDR3: CASSESPGNYGYTF. Written as DNA, the CDR3 is TGTGCCAGCAGTGAATCACCAGGGAACTATGGCTACACCTTC.

This chain links TRBV5-1 with TRBJ2-1; 11 nucleotides align to TRBD2. V was pared by 4 bases and J by 4 bases, with 7 bases of the junction left unmatched. The CDR3 extends over 16 amino acids. Germline-derived CDR1 and CDR2 are SGHRS and YFSETQ. The CDR3 DNA follows: TGCGCCAGCAGCAAAATGGGACTAGCGGCTTACAATGAGCAGTTCTTC. Its protein is CASSKMGLAAYNEQFF.

This chain connects TRBV14 to TRBJ2-1, with D uncertain. This CDR3 has 13 amino acids. V was cut by 3 bases and J by 10 bases, with 13 bases left in between. CDR1 SGHDN and CDR2 FVKESK come from the germline V gene. The CDR3 coding sequence is TGTGCCAGCAGCCAGAGCCTGAGGTGGGAGCAGTTCTTC. As protein: CASSQSLRWEQFF.

This sequence joins TRBV30 and TRBJ2-7, with TRBD1 identical over 8 bases. Per germline, CDR1 GTSNPN and CDR2 SVGIG (reference sequence). CDR3 size: 13 residues. The V and J ends lost 3 bases and 3 bases, in that order; junction bases with no gene match: 4. CDR3 in amino acids: CAWSGGQGYEQYF. CDR3 bases: TGTGCCTGGAGCGGAGGACAGGGCTACGAGCAGTACTTC.

The CDR3 nucleotides read TGTGCCAGCAGTTTCTTAAGGGGGGGGGAGACCCAGTACTTC. This sequence encodes CASSFLRGGETQYF. The rearrangement joins TRBV6-5 to TRBJ2-5; D possibly corresponds to TRBD2 (7 bases). V gave up 4 bases and J gave up 5 bases, with 14 bases separating them. CDR1 and CDR2 (germline): MNHEY, SVGAGI. CDR3 length: 14 residues.

The chain has TRBV2 and TRBJ2-7, with D perhaps matching TRBD1 (6 bases). Germline values: CDR1 SNHLY, CDR2 FYNNEI. The V gene lost 4 bases and the J gene lost 2 bases, with 12 bases spanning the gap. The CDR3 length is 14 residues. The CDR3 sequence: CASSVGTPTYEQYF. The CDR3 nucleotides are TGTGCCAGCAGTGTCGGGACACCCACCTACGAGCAGTACTTC.

This chain joins TRBV4-3 and TRBJ2-1; 9 bases map to TRBD2. This CDR3 has 16 amino acids. V lost 2 bases and J lost 7; bases outside the gene matches: 9. In germline, CDR1 is LGHNA, CDR2 YSLEER. The CDR3 here is CASSQRVAGVGNEQFF. Written as DNA, the CDR3 is TGCGCCAGCAGCCAAAGGGTAGCGGGGGTGGGTAATGAGCAGTTCTTC.

This sequence joins TRBV5-1 and TRBJ2-5; 7 positions agree with TRBD1. The J call may not be correct, given that the DNA end is closer to TRBJ2-7. The germline gives CDR1 SGHRS, CDR2 YFSETQ. This CDR3 spans 16 amino acids. The CDR3 loop reads CASSLGRGQPEYEQYF. Written as DNA, the CDR3 is TGCGCCAGCAGCTTGGGACGGGGACAGCCGGAGTACGAGCAGTACTTC.

The chain links TRBV5-5 to TRBJ2-7, with 10 bases lining up with TRBD1. There are 14 residues in the CDR3. Germline CDR1 reads SGHKS; CDR2 reads YYEKEE (reference sequence). With V trimmed by 5 bases and J by 7 bases, 9 bases remained unmatched. The CDR3 loop is CASRTPGQGWEQYF. Here the CDR3 DNA reads TGTGCCAGCAGGACGCCGGGACAGGGGTGGGAGCAGTACTTC.

The gene calls are TRBV5-1 and TRBJ1-4, with 8 positions matching TRBD1. V trimming: 4 bases; J trimming: 5 bases; junction bases outside the gene matches: 4. This CDR3 contains 14 residues. CDR1 and CDR2 from the germline V gene are SGHRS and YFSETQ. The CDR3 coding sequence is TGCGCCAGCAGCATGGGACAGGAAAATGAAAAACTGTTTTTT. Encoded protein: CASSMGQENEKLFF.

This clone appeared a single time. This chain uses TRBV6-6 with TRBJ1-6, with 8 bases fitting TRBD1. Germline loops: CDR1 MNHNY, CDR2 SVGAGI (reference sequence). This CDR3 is built from 15 residues. V gave up 2 bases and J gave up 16 bases; unmatched junction bases: 13. CDR3 amino acids: CASSYTTLDRATLHF. The CDR3 bases are TGTGCCAGCAGTTACACGACACTGGACAGGGCCACTCTCCACTTT.

The rearrangement links TRBV10-3 to TRBJ1-6; possibly TRBD1 for D (5 bases). Germline V gene sequence: CDR1 ENHRY, CDR2 SYGVKD. This CDR3 region has 12 residues. With 10 bases removed from V and 8 bases from J, the gap between germline ends came to 12 bases. The CDR3 reads CATGEADSPLHF. CDR3 bases: TGTGCCACGGGGGAAGCGGATTCACCCCTCCACTTT.

The chain combines TRBV5-4 with TRBJ2-2; D call uncertain. Trimming removed 1 base from V and 6 bases from J, with 10 bases in between. The germline gives CDR1 SGHNT, CDR2 YYREEE (reference sequence). The CDR3 loop spans 14 amino acids. CDR3 amino acids: CASSLKNRAGELFF. Here the CDR3 DNA reads TGTGCCAGCAGCTTGAAGAATCGGGCCGGGGAGCTGTTTTTT.

This sequence joins TRBV5-4 and TRBJ2-3; tentative D call: TRBD2 (5 bases). The CDR3 sequence is 12 residues long. The germline V gene encodes CDR1 SGHNT and CDR2 YYREEE (reference sequence). V dropped 4 bases and J dropped 5 bases, with 8 bases sitting between them. CDR3 residues: CASSQLGDTQYF. DNA of the CDR3: TGTGCCAGCAGCCAACTAGGAGATACGCAGTATTTT.

This chain connects TRBV19 to TRBJ2-5; TRBD2 matches 11 bases. The CDR3 runs 15 residues. The J segment lost 4 bases and the V segment lost 5 bases, leaving 6 bases of the junction unmatched. Looked up from germline, CDR1 is LNHDA and CDR2 is SQIVND (reference sequence). CDR3 sequence: CASSVSGGAGETQYF. The CDR3 coding sequence is TGTGCCAGTAGTGTTAGCGGGGGGGCCGGAGAGACCCAGTACTTC.

This chain uses TRBV2 with TRBJ2-5; the D gene is possibly TRBD2 (6 bases). The V end was cut by 7 bases, the J end by 5 bases, with 14 bases between. The germline CDR1 and CDR2 sequences are SNHLY and FYNNEI. CDR3 length equals 13 residues. The CDR3 sequence: CASTSGVKETQYF. Written as DNA, the CDR3 is TGTGCCAGCACCTCGGGGGTGAAGGAGACCCAGTACTTC.

The chain combines TRBV12-5 with TRBJ1-2, with D unresolved. The ends were cut back, 1 base at V and 8 bases at J, with 8 bases in the middle. This CDR3 has 12 amino acids. Germline lookup yields CDR1 LGHNT and CDR2 FRNRAP. CDR3 nucleotide sequence: TGTGCTAGTGGTTTGGCTTCCGGGGGCTACACCTTC. It specifies CASGLASGGYTF.

This chain joins TRBV5-1 and TRBJ2-2, with 11 bases fitting TRBD1. Germline CDR1 SGHRS, CDR2 YFSETQ. The V and J ends lost 7 bases and 5 bases, in that order; junction bases with no gene match: 7. The length of the CDR3 is 15 residues. The DNA of the CDR3 is TGCGCCAGCCGTCCCGGGACAGGGGGGACCGGGGAGCTGTTTTTT. Translated, it gives CASRPGTGGTGELFF.